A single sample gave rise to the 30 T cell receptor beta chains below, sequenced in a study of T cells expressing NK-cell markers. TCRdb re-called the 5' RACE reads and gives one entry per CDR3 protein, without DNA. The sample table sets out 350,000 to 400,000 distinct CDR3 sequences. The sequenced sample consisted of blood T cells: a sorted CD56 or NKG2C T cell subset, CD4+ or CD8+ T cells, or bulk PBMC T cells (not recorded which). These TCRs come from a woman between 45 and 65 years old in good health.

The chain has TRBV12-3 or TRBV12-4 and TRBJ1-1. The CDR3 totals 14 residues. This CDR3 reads CASSNYGRGPEAFF.

The CDR3 loop is CASSPTSGRGWTQYF. The chain joins TRBV5-1 to TRBJ2-5; checking the TCRdb D call of TRBD2 is not possible without DNA. The CDR3 runs to 15 residues. Germline values: CDR1 SGHRS, CDR2 YFSETQ.

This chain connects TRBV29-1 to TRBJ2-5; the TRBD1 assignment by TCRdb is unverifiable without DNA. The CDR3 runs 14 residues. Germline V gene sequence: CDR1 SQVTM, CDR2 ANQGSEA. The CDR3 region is CSVQRDSLQETQYF.

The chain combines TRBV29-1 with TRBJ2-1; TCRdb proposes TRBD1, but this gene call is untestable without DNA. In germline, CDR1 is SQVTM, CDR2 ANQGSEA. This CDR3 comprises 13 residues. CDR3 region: CSGRDRARSEQFF.

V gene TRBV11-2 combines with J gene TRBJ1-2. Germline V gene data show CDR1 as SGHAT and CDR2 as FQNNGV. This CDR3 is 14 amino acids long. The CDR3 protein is CASSLGTATYGYTF.

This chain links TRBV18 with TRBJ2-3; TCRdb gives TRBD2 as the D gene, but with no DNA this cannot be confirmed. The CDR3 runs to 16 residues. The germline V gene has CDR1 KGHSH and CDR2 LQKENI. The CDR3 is CASSPPGTSGRDTQYF. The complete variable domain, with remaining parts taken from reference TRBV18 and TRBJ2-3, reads NAGVMQNPRHLVRRRGQEARLRCSPMKGHSHVYWYRQLPEEGLKFMVYLQKENIIDESGMPKERFSAEFPKEGPSILRIQQVVRGDSAAYFCASSPPGTSGRDTQYFGPGTRLTVL.

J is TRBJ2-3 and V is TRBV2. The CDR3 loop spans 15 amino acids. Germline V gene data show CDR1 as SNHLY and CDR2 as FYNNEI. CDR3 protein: CASSDARTSTDTQYF.

The CDR3 loop reads CASSQSGLRTEAFF. The chain uses TRBV4-1 and TRBJ1-1. Germline CDR1 MGHRA, CDR2 YSYEKL. The CDR3 is 14 amino acids.

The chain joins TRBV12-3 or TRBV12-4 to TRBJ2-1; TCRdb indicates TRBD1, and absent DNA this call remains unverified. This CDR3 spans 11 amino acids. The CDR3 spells CASRRQGEQFF.

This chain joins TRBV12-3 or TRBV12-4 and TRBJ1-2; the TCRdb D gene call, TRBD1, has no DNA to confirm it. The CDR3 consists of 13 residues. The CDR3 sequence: CASSLTEWYGYTF.

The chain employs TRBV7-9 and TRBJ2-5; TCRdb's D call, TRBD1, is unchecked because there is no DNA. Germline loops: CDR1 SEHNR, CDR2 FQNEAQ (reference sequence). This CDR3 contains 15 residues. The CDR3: CASRHRTGGSETQYF.

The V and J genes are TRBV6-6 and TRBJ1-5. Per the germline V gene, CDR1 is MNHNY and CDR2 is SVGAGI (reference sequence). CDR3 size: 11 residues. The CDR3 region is CASSPGGAQHF.

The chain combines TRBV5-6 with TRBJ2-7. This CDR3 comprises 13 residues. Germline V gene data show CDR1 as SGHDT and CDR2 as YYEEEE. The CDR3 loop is CASSLKSSYEQYF.

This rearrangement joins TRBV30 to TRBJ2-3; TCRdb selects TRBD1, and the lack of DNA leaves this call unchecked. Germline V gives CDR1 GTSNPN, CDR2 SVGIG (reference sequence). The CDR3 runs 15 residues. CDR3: CAWSVTGGGTDTQYF.

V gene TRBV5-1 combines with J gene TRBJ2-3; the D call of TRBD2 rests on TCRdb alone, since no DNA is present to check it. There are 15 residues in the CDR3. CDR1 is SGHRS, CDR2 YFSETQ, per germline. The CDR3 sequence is CASSLAGGDADTQYF.

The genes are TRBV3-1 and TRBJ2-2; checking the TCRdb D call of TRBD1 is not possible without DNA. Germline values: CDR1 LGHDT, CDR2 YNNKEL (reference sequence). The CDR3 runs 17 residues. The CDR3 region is CASSQDQTGSNTGELFF.

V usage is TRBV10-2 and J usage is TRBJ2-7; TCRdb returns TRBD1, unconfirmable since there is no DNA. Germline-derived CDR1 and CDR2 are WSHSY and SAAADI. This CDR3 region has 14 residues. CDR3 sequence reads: CASSARGSDYEQYF.

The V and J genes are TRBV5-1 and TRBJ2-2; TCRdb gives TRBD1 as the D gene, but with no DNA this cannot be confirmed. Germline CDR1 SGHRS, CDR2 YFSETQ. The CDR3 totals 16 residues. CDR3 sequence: CASKKQGLPNTGELFF.

CDR3 sequence: CATSDTGHPNQPQHF. The rearrangement links TRBV24-1 to TRBJ1-5; TCRdb gives TRBD1 as the D gene, but with no DNA this cannot be confirmed. Germline V gene lookup returns CDR1 KGHDR and CDR2 SFDVKD. The CDR3 is 15 amino acids.

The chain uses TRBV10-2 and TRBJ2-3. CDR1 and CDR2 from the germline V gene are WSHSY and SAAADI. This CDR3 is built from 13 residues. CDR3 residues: CASSSPLTDTQYF.

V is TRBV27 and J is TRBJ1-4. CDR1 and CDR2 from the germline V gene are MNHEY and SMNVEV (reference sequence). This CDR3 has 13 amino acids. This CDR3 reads CASSKQINEKLFF.

CDR3 sequence: CASSYDRGYEQYF. The J gene is TRBJ2-7, the V gene TRBV27; the TCRdb call, TRBD1, lacks DNA for checking. Germline loops: CDR1 MNHEY, CDR2 SMNVEV (reference sequence). This CDR3 region has 13 residues.

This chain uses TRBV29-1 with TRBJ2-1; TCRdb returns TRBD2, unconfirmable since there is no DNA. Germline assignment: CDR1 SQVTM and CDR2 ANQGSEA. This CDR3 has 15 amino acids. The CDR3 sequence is CSVSYLPGGVNEQFF.

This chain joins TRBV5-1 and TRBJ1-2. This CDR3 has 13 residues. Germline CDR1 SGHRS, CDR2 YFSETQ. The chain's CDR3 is CASSLMTHYGYTF.

The CDR3 here is CASSLARQGRARAFF. The chain is built from TRBV7-2 and TRBJ1-1; TCRdb picks TRBD1, but there is no DNA to check that call. This CDR3 has 15 residues. Per the germline V gene, CDR1 is SGHTA and CDR2 is FQGNSA.

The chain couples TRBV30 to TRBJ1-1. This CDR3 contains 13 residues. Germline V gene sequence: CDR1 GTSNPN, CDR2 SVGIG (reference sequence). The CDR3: CAWSVGGATEAFF.

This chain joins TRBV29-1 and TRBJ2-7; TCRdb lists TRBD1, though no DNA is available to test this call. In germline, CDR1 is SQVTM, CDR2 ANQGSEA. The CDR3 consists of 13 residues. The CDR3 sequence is CSVEGNRGYEQYF.

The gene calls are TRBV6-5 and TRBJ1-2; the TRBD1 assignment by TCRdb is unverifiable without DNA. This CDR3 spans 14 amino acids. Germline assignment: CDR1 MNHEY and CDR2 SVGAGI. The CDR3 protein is CASSFSDRDYGYTF.

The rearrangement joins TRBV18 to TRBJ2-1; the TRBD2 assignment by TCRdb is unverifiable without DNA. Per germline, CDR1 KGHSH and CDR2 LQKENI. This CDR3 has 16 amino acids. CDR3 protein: CASSPPTSGRTNEQFF.

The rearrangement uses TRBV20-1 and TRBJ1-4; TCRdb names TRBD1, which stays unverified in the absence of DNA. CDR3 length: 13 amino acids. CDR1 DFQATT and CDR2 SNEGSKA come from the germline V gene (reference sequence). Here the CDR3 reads CSAAGTKKEKLFF.